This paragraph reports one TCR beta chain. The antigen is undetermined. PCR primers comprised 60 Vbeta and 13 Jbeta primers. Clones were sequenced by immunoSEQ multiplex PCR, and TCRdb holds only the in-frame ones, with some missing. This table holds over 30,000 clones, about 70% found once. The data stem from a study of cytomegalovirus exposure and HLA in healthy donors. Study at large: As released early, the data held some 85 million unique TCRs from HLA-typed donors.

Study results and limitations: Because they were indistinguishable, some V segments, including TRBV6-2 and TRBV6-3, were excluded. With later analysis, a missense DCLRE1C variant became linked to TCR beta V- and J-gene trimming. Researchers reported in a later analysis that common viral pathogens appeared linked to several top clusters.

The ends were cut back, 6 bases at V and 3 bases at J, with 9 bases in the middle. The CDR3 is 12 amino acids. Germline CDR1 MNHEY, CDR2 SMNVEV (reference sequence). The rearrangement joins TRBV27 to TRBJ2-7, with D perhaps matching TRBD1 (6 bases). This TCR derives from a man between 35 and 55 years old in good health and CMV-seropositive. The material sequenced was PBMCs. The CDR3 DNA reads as TGTGCCAGCAGCACAGGGTTCTACGAGCAGTACTTC. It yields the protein CASSTGFYEQYF.